Shown below are 11 T cell receptor beta chains from a single sample sequenced in a study of OX40 agonist ivuxolimab in advanced cancers. Only in-frame clones appear in the TCRdb table, and some are missing; sequencing was by immunoSEQ multiplex PCR. The table includes fewer than 85,000 clones, approximately 84% detected once. Sample: CD4+ or CD8+ T cells sorted from blood, taken in a trial of the OX40 agonist ivuxolimab. These receptor sequences come from an adult with an advanced solid tumor such as melanoma, head and neck, liver or kidney cancer.

The chain carries TRBV27 and TRBJ2-7; TRBD2 matches at 10 bases. Trimming removed 4 bases from V and 7 bases from J; junction bases left unmatched: 16. In germline, CDR1 is MNHEY, CDR2 SMNVEV (reference sequence). There are 17 residues in the CDR3. CDR3 nucleotides: TGTGCCAGCAGTTCCCTAGCGGGGGCGTCAGTTCCTAGGGAGCAGTACTTC. As protein: CASSSLAGASVPREQYF.

CDR3 nucleotide sequence: TGTGCCAGCAGCTTATACGCAGGAAACTATGGCTACACCTTC. It translates to CASSLYAGNYGYTF. The chain employs TRBV7-2 and TRBJ1-2; D is uncertain. This CDR3 has 14 residues. Trimming took off 2 bases at V and 2 bases at J, with 9 bases between the two ends. Germline values: CDR1 SGHTA, CDR2 FQGNSA.

V gene TRBV7-6 combines with J gene TRBJ2-2; possibly TRBD1 or TRBD2 for D (5 bases each). V was shortened by 0 bases and J by 6 bases, with 8 bases between the two germline ends. Germline V gives CDR1 SGHVS, CDR2 FNYEAQ. The CDR3 runs to 14 residues. The CDR3 DNA reads as TGTGCCAGCAGCTTAGCGCTGGGGGCCGGGGAGCTGTTTTTT. It specifies CASSLALGAGELFF. Full variable domain (remainder filled in from reference TRBV7-6 and TRBJ2-2): GAGVSQSPRYKVTKRGQDVALRCDPISGHVSLYWYRQALGQGPEFLTYFNYEAQQDKSGLPNDRFSAERPEGSISTLTIQRTEQRDSAMYRCASSLALGAGELFFGEGSRLTVL.

The rearrangement joins TRBV28 to TRBJ2-2, with 9 bases lining up with TRBD1. V trimming: 6 bases; J trimming: 6 bases; junction bases outside the gene matches: 5. This CDR3 is 14 amino acids long. The germline gives CDR1 MDHEN, CDR2 SYDVKM. The CDR3 protein is CASSNTGGAGELFF. CDR3 DNA: TGTGCCAGCAGCAACACAGGGGGCGCCGGGGAGCTGTTTTTT.

The chain carries TRBV12-5 and TRBJ1-3; TRBD1 matches 8 bases. The CDR3 has 15 residues. Per the germline V gene, CDR1 is LGHNT and CDR2 is FRNRAP. V shed 1 base and J 3 bases; nucleotides not matched to a gene: 2. The CDR3 region is CASGLEQGGGNTIYF. The CDR3 DNA follows: TGTGCTAGTGGTTTGGAACAGGGGGGTGGAAACACCATATATTTT.

The V and J genes are TRBV19 and TRBJ2-4; D remains unclear. CDR1 and CDR2 (germline): LNHDA, SQIVND (reference sequence). The CDR3 is made up of 15 amino acids. V gave up 3 bases and J gave up 0 bases, with 9 bases separating them. This CDR3 is CASSIVGLAKNIQYF. The CDR3 nucleotides are TGTGCCAGTAGTATCGTGGGTTTAGCCAAAAACATTCAGTACTTC.

V is TRBV2 and J is TRBJ2-3; perhaps D is TRBD1 or TRBD2 (6 bases each). CDR3 length: 11 residues. Germline assignment: CDR1 SNHLY and CDR2 FYNNEI. Written as DNA, the CDR3 is TGTGGGGGGGCCGAGACAGATACGCAGTATTTT. Residues: CGGAETDTQYF.

The chain is built from TRBV5-6 and TRBJ1-1; the D gene is possibly TRBD1 (5 bases). Trimming took 3 bases from V and 11 from J, leaving 14 bases between them. The CDR3 contains 12 residues. Germline lookup yields CDR1 SGHDT and CDR2 YYEEEE. The CDR3 DNA reads as TGTGCCAGCAGCTACCCAACAGGATCCGCTTTCTTT. Translated, it gives CASSYPTGSAFF.

The V gene is TRBV9, the J gene TRBJ1-6; the D is unclear. The germline V gene encodes CDR1 SGDLS and CDR2 YYNGEE. The CDR3 has 15 residues. V was shortened by 0 bases and J by 7 bases, with 11 bases between the two germline ends. CDR3 in amino acids: CASSVVGGENSPLHF. Written as DNA, the CDR3 is TGTGCCAGCAGCGTAGTTGGTGGGGAGAATTCACCCCTCCACTTT.

The V call is TRBV6-1, the J call TRBJ2-3, with D perhaps matching TRBD2 (6 bases). Germline V lookup: CDR1 MNHNS, CDR2 SASEGT. V was pared by 3 bases and J by 4 bases, with 14 bases between. This CDR3 region has 15 residues. The CDR3 is CASSEVGGNADTQYF. CDR3 nucleotide sequence: TGTGCCAGCAGTGAGGTCGGGGGAAACGCAGATACGCAGTATTTT.

The J gene is TRBJ2-3, the V gene TRBV7-3, with no clear D. The germline V gene encodes CDR1 SGHTA and CDR2 FQGTGA. The CDR3 is made up of 17 amino acids. Trimming cost V 5 bases and J 1 base, with 19 bases left between them. The CDR3 DNA reads TGTGCCAGCAGCAAGGACGTCTCCATTTTGGGCACAGATACGCAGTATTTT. Amino acid sequence: CASSKDVSILGTDTQYF.